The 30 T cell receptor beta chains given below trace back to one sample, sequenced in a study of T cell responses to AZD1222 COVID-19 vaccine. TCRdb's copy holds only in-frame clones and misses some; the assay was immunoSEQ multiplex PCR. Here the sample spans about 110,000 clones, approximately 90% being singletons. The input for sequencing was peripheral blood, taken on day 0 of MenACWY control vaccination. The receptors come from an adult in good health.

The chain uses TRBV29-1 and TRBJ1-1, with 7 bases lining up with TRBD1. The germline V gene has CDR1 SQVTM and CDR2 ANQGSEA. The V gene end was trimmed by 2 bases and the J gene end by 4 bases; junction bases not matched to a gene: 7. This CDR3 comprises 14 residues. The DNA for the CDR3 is TGCAGCGTTGAACGTGGGACAGAACTCACTGAAGCTTTCTTT. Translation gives CSVERGTELTEAFF.

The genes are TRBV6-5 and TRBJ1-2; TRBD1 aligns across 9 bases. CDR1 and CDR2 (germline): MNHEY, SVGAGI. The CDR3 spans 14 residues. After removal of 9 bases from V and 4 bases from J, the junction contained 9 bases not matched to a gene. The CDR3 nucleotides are TGTGCCAGTACCCCCGGGGACAGGGCCTATGGCTACACCTTC. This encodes CASTPGDRAYGYTF.

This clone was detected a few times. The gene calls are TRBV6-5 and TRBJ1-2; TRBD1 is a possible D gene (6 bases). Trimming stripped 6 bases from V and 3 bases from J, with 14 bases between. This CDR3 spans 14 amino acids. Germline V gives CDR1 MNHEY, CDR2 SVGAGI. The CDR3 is CASSQGRGYYGYTF. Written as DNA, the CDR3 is TGTGCCAGCAGCCAGGGGCGGGGCTACTATGGCTACACCTTC.

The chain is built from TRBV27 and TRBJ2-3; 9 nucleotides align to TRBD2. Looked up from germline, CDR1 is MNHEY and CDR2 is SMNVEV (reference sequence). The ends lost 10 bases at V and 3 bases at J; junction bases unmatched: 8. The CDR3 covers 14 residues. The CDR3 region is CATSLRGGTDTQYF. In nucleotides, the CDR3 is TGTGCCACCTCGTTGCGGGGGGGAACAGATACGCAGTATTTT.

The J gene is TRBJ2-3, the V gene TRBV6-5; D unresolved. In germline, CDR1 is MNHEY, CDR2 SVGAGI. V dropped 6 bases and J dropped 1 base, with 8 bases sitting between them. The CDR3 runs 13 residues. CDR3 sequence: CASRWVGTDTQYF. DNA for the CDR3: TGTGCCAGCAGGTGGGTGGGCACAGATACGCAGTATTTT.

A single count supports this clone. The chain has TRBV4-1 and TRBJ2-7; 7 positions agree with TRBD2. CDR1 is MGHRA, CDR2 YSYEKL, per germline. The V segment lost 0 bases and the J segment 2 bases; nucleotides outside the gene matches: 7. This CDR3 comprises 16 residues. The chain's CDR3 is CASSQDNGGMAYEQYF. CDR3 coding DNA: TGCGCCAGCAGCCAAGACAACGGGGGGATGGCCTACGAGCAGTACTTC.

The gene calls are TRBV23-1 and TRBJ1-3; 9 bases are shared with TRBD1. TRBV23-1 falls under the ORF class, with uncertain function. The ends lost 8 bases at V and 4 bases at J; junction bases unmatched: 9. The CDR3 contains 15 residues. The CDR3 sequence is CASPWTGVGGNTIYF. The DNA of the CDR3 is TGCGCCAGCCCCTGGACAGGGGTAGGCGGAAACACCATATATTTT.

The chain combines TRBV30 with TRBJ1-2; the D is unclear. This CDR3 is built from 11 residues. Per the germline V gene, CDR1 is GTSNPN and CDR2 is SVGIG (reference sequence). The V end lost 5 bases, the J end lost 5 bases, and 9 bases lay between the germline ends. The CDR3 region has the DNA TGTGCCTGGGGGGAGGGTTATGGCTACACCTTC. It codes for CAWGEGYGYTF.

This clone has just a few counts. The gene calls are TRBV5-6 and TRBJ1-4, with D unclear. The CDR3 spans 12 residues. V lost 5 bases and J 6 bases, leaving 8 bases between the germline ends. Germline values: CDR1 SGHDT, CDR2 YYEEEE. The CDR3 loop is CASRGADEKLFF. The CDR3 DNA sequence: TGTGCCAGCAGGGGTGCTGATGAAAAACTGTTTTTT.

DNA of the CDR3: TGTGCCAGCAGCTTACTAGGGGGTGGACAGCCCCAGCATTTT. The encoded protein is CASSLLGGGQPQHF. The chain combines TRBV7-2 with TRBJ1-5, with D possibly matching TRBD1 (6 bases). This CDR3 spans 14 amino acids. Germline-derived CDR1 and CDR2 are SGHTA and FQGNSA. V was clipped by 2 bases and J by 7 bases, with 12 bases between them.

The CDR3 DNA sequence: TGTGCCAGTAGTAGACGCGGGGACACAGATACGCAGTATTTT. Its translation: CASSRRGDTDTQYF. The gene calls are TRBV19 and TRBJ2-3, with D tentatively TRBD2 (6 bases). Trimming left V 4 bases short and J 2 bases short, with 10 bases between. The germline V gene has CDR1 LNHDA and CDR2 SQIVND (reference sequence). The CDR3 totals 14 residues.

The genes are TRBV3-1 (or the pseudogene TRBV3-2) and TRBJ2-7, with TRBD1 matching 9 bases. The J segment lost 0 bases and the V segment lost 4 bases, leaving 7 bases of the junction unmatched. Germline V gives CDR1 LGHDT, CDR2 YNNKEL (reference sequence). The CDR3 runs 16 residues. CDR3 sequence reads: CASSLGGTGNSYEQYF. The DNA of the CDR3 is TGTGCCAGCAGCCTAGGGGGGACAGGGAACTCCTACGAGCAGTACTTC.

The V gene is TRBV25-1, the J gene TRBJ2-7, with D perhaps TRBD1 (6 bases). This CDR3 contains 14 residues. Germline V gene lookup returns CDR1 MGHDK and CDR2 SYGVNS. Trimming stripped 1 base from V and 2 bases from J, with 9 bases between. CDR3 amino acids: CASSEFGGTYEQYF. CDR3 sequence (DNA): TGTGCCAGCAGTGAATTTGGGGGCACCTACGAGCAGTACTTC.

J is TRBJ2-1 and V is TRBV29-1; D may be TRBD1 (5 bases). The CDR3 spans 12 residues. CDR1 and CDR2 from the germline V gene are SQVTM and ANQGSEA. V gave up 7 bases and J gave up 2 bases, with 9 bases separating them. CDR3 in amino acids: CSAWTTYNEQFF. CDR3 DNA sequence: TGCAGCGCTTGGACAACCTACAATGAGCAGTTCTTC.

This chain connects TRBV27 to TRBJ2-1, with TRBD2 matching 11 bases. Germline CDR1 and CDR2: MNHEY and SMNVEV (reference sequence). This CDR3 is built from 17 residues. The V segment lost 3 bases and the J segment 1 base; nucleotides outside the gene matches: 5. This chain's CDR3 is CASSFWTSGRSYNEQFF. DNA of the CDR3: TGTGCCAGCAGTTTTTGGACTAGCGGGCGATCCTACAATGAGCAGTTCTTC.

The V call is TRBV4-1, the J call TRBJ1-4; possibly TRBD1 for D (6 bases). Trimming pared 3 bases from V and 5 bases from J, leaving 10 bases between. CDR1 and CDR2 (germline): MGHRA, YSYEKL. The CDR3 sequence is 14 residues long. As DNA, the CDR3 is TGCGCCAGCAGCCAGACGGGACAAAATGAAAAACTGTTTTTT. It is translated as CASSQTGQNEKLFF.

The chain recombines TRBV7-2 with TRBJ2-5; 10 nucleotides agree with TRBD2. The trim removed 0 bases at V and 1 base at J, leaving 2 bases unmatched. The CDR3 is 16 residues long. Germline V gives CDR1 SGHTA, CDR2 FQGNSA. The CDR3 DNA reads TGTGCCAGCAGCTTAGCGCCTAGCGGGGGCCAAGAGACCCAGTACTTC. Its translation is CASSLAPSGGQETQYF.

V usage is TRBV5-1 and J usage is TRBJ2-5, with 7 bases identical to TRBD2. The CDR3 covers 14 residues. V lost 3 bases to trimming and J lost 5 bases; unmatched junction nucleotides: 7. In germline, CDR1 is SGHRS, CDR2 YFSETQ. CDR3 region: CASSSGTMRETQYF. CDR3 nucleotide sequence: TGCGCCAGCAGCTCCGGGACTATGCGGGAGACCCAGTACTTC.

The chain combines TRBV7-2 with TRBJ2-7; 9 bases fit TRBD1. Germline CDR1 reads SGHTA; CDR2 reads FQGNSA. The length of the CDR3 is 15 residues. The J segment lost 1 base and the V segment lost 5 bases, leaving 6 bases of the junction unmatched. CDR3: CASSLRQGVSYEQYF. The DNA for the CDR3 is TGTGCCAGCAGCCTCCGACAGGGGGTTTCCTACGAGCAGTACTTC.

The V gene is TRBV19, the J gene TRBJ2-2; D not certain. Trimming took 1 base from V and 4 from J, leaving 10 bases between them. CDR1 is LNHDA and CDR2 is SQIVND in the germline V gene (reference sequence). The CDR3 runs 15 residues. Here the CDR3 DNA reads TGTGCCAGTAGTATAGCTAAATTCGGCACCGGGGAGCTGTTTTTT. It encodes CASSIAKFGTGELFF.

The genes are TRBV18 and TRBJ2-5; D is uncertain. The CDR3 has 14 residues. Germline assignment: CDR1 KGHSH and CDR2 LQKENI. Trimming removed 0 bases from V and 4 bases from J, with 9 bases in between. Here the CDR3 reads CASSPPGVRETQYF. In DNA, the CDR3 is TGTGCCAGCTCACCACCTGGGGTGCGAGAGACCCAGTACTTC.

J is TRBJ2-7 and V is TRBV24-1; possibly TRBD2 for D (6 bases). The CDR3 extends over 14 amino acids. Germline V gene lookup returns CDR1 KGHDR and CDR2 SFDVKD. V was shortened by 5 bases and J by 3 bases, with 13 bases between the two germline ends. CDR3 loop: CATSAAGGYYEQYF. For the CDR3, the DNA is TGTGCCACCAGTGCCGCAGGAGGGTACTACGAGCAGTACTTC.

CDR3 coding DNA: TGTGCCAGCAGCGCCGAACAGAATTCACCCCTCCACTTT. Amino acids: CASSAEQNSPLHF. The chain is built from TRBV9 and TRBJ1-6; D unresolved. The CDR3 loop spans 13 amino acids. Trimming took off 3 bases at V and 7 bases at J, with 8 bases between the two ends. Germline V gene sequence: CDR1 SGDLS, CDR2 YYNGEE.

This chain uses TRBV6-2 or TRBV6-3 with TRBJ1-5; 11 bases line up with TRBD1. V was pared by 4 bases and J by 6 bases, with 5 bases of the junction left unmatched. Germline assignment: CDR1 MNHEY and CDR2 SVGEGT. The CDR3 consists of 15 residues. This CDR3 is CASSSGQGAIQPQHF. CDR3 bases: TGTGCCAGCAGTTCAGGACAGGGGGCGATTCAGCCCCAGCATTTT.

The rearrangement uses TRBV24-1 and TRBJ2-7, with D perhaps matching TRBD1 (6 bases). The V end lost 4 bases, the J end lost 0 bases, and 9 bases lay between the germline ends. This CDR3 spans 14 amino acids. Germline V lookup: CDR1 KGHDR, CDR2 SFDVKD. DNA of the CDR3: TGTGCCACCAGTGAGACAGGAGCCTCCTACGAGCAGTACTTC. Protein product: CATSETGASYEQYF.

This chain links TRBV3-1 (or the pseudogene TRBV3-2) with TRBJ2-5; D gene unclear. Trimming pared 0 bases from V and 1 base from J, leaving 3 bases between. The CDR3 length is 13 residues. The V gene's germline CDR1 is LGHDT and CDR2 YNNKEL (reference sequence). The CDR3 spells CASSQDLQETQYF. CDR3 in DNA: TGTGCCAGCAGCCAAGATCTCCAAGAGACCCAGTACTTC.

CDR3 protein: CASTPGPGSSYEQYF. For the CDR3, the DNA is TGTGCCAGCACTCCGGGGCCCGGGAGCTCCTACGAGCAGTACTTC. The chain carries TRBV7-2 and TRBJ2-7; tentatively, D is TRBD2 (6 bases). This CDR3 is 15 amino acids long. Per the germline V gene, CDR1 is SGHTA and CDR2 is FQGNSA. V lost 7 bases and J 0 bases, leaving 16 bases between the germline ends.

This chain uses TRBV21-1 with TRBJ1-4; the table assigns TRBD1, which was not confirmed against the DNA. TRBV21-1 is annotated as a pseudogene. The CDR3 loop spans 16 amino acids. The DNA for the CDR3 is TGTGCCAGCAGCGGGGGCCGGGGTGCAACTAATGAAAAACTGTTTTTT. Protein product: CASSGGRGATNEKLFF.

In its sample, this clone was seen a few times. The CDR3 nucleotides are TGTGCCATCAGTGAGCAGGGGGGCGACTATGGCTACACCTTC. Protein product: CAISEQGGDYGYTF. The J gene is TRBJ1-2, the V gene TRBV10-3; 7 bases map to TRBD1. The V and J ends lost 2 bases and 3 bases, in that order; junction bases with no gene match: 3. This CDR3 is built from 14 residues. Looked up from germline, CDR1 is ENHRY and CDR2 is SYGVKD.

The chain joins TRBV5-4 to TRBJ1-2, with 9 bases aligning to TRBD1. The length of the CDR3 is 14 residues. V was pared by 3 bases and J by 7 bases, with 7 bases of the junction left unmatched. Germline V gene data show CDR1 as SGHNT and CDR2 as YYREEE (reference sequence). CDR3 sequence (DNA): TGTGCCAGCAGCTCGGGACAGGGTGACGGTGGCTACACCTTC. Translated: CASSSGQGDGGYTF.